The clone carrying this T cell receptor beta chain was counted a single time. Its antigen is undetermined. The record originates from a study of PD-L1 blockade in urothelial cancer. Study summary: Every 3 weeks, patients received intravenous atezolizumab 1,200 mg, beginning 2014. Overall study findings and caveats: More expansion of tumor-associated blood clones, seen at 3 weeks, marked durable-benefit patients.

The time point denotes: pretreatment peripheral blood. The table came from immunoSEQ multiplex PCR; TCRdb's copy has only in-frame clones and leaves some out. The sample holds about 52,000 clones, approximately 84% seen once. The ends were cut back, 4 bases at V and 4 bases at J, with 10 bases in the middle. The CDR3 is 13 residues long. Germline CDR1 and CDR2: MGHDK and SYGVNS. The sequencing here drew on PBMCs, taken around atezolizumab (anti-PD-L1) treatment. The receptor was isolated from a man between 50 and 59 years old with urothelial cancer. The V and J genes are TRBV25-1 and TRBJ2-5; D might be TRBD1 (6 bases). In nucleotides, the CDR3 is TGTGCCAGCAGTGCTACAGGGACAGAGACCCAGTACTTC. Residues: CASSATGTETQYF.